These T cell receptor beta chains were read from a single sample in a study of T cells in Graves' hyperthyroidism and ophthalmopathy. One entry per CDR3 protein, called by TCRdb with MiXCR from the multiplex PCR reads. The sample yields about 720,000 distinct CDR3 sequences, over 15% seen once. Input material: blood. The receptors shown here come from a young man with Graves' hyperthyroidism. Each CDR3 is given with its conserved first and last residue. D genes are given only for firm matches. Size is stated for part of the rows, as once, few or many counts, or as a class when the clone is expanded.

TRBJ2-3	many	TRBV18	14	-	CASSPIGDTDTQYF	TGTGCCAGCTCACCAATCGGAGACACAGATACGCAGTATTTT
TRBJ1-5	many	TRBV28	14	-	CASSLGRRDQPQHF	TGTGCCAGCAGTTTAGGCAGAAGGGATCAGCCCCAGCATTTT
TRBJ1-6	few	TRBV10-3	13	TRBD1	CAIKGTERSPLHF	TGTGCCATCAAGGGGACAGAACGATCACCCCTCCACTTT
TRBJ1-1	-	TRBV28	16	TRBD1	CASSLGSGQMNTEAFF	TGTGCCAGCAGTTTGGGGTCGGGACAGATGAACACTGAAGCTTTCTTT
TRBJ2-7	-	TRBV3-1	17	TRBD1	CASSQDPSGQATYEQYF	TGTGCCAGCAGCCAAGACCCGTCGGGACAGGCGACCTACGAGCAGTACTTC
TRBJ2-1	many	TRBV12-5	11	-	CASGLGDEQFF	TGTGCTAGTGGTTTAGGGGATGAGCAGTTCTTC
TRBJ2-2	-	TRBV4-3	17	TRBD2	CASSPLVLSGKDGELFF	TGCGCCAGCAGCCCACTCGTCCTTAGCGGGAAGGACGGGGAGCTGTTTTTT
TRBJ1-5	-	TRBV7-6	13	-	CASSPREDQPQHF	TGTGCCAGCAGCCCGCGGGAAGATCAGCCCCAGCATTTT
TRBJ1-3	few	TRBV6-2/TRBV6-3	16	-	CASSYGVVAGGNTIYF	TGTGCCAGCAGTTACGGGGTCGTGGCTGGAGGAAACACCATATATTTT
TRBJ2-7	-	TRBV10-3	16	TRBD1	CAISDLGAGGAKEQYF	TGTGCCATCAGTGATCTCGGGGCAGGGGGCGCGAAAGAGCAGTACTTC
TRBJ1-5	few	TRBV6-2/TRBV6-3	14	-	CASSYSSVLQPQHF	TGTGCCAGCAGTTACTCTAGTGTTTTGCAGCCCCAGCATTTT
TRBJ2-3	few	TRBV24-1	16	TRBD1	CATSEVRDRNTDTQYF	TGTGCCACCAGTGAGGTTCGGGACAGAAACACAGATACGCAGTATTTT
TRBJ1-5	few	TRBV4-1	14	-	CASSQAQGARPQHF	TGCGCCAGCAGCCAAGCTCAGGGAGCTCGGCCCCAGCATTTT
TRBJ2-1	-	TRBV10-2	12	-	CASSETGNEQFF	TGCGCCAGCAGTGAAACCGGTAATGAGCAGTTCTTC
TRBJ2-2	-	TRBV24-1	14	-	CATSKGLGAGELFF	TGTGCCACCAGTAAGGGGCTAGGAGCCGGGGAGCTGTTTTTT
TRBJ2-7	-	TRBV28	15	-	CASSLRGPKAYEQYF	TGTGCCAGCAGTTTAAGAGGGCCGAAAGCCTACGAGCAGTACTTC
TRBJ2-1	few	TRBV12-3/TRBV12-4	13	-	CASRPWGMNEQFF	TGTGCCAGCAGGCCTTGGGGTATGAATGAGCAGTTCTTC